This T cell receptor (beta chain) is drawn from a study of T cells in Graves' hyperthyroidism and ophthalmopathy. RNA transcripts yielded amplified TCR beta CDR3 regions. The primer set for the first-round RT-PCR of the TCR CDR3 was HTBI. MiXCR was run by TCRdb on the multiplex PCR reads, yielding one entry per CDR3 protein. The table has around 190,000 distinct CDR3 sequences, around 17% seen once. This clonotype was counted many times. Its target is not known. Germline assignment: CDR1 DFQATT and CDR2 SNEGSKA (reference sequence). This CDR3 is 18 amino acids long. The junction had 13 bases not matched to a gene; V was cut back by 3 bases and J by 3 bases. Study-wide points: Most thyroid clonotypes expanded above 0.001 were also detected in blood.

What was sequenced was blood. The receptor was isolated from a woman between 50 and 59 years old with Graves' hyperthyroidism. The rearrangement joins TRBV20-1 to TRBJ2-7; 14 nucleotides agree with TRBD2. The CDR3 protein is CSASSGLAGVIQNYEQYF. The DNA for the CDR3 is TGCAGTGCTAGTTCGGGACTAGCGGGAGTAATCCAAAACTACGAGCAGTACTTC.